The T cell receptor beta chain described here comes from a study of cytomegalovirus exposure and HLA in healthy donors. Study outcomes and limitations: DRB1 showed the most TCR associations and HLA-C the fewest in a later analysis, as rates varied by HLA locus.

PCR employed 60 Vbeta and 13 Jbeta primers. Libraries were prepared by immunoSEQ multiplex PCR; TCRdb keeps only in-frame clonotypes and omits some of them. The sample lists around 150,000 clones, about 78% occurring once. Trimming removed 2 bases from V and 2 bases from J; junction bases left unmatched: 7. The CDR3 sequence is 15 residues long. Germline V lookup: CDR1 SQVTM, CDR2 ANQGSEA. A note on this clone: What it binds is unknown.

The chain combines TRBV29-1 with TRBJ2-5; 8 bases agree with TRBD1. The clonotype comes from a male donor in good health and CMV-seronegative. The sequencing input was PBMCs. The CDR3 sequence: CSVEITGGRQETQYF. In DNA form, the CDR3 reads TGCAGCGTTGAAATCACAGGGGGGCGGCAAGAGACCCAGTACTTC.